Each of the 6 T cell receptor beta chains below was sequenced from the same sample in a study of T cells in Graves' hyperthyroidism and ophthalmopathy. The TCR beta CDR3 regions underwent amplification using RNA transcripts as the source. HTBI primers drove first-round RT-PCR of the TCR CDR3. Using its own MiXCR run on the multiplex PCR reads, TCRdb lists one record per CDR3 protein. The sample carries 500,000 to 600,000 distinct CDR3 sequences, about 45% recorded once. The sequenced sample was peripheral blood or thyroid tissue (not recorded which). The receptor source for this set is an adult woman with Graves' disease, either hyperthyroidism or ophthalmopathy (not recorded which).

The CDR3 DNA sequence: TGCAGCGTTGGGGGGGGGACGGAATCCTACAATGAGCAGTTCTTC. Its protein is CSVGGGTESYNEQFF. This chain links TRBV29-1 with TRBJ2-1; 7 nucleotides match TRBD2. The CDR3 has 15 amino acids. J lost 1 base, V lost 4 bases, and 7 bases had no gene match. The germline CDR1 and CDR2 sequences are SQVTM and ANQGSEA.

There are a few counts of this clonotype. This chain joins TRBV29-1 and TRBJ2-7; D may be TRBD2 (6 bases). Per germline, CDR1 SQVTM and CDR2 ANQGSEA. CDR3 length: 11 residues. V lost 4 bases and J lost 6, with 10 bases in between. CDR3 protein: CSVVGGAEQYF. The CDR3 DNA reads TGCAGCGTTGTTGGAGGGGCCGAGCAGTACTTC.

This clonotype was observed at least ten times. The chain employs TRBV6-5 and TRBJ1-3; no firm D call. The length of the CDR3 is 14 residues. V was pared by 5 bases and J by 0 bases, with 8 bases between. CDR1 and CDR2 (germline): MNHEY, SVGAGI. The CDR3 DNA reads as TGTGCCAGCAGTAACGTCTACTCTGGAAACACCATATATTTT. Translating it yields CASSNVYSGNTIYF.

This rearrangement joins TRBV7-9 to TRBJ1-5, with D possibly TRBD1 on 5 matching bases. CDR3 length: 20 residues. Deletions cut 2 bases from V and 0 bases from J, with 23 bases between. Looked up from germline, CDR1 is SEHNR and CDR2 is FQNEAQ (reference sequence). CDR3 amino acids: CASSLLGPMEKLCSNQPQHF. CDR3 sequence (DNA): TGTGCCAGCAGCTTATTGGGGCCAATGGAAAAACTGTGTAGCAATCAGCCCCAGCATTTT.

The genes are TRBV29-1 and TRBJ2-7, with 7 bases identical to TRBD1. The CDR3 runs to 13 residues. Germline CDR1 reads SQVTM; CDR2 reads ANQGSEA. With V trimmed by 6 bases and J by 1 base, 6 bases remained unmatched. The CDR3 loop reads CSVSSTGSYEQYF. For the CDR3, the DNA is TGCAGCGTATCCTCGACAGGGTCCTACGAGCAGTACTTC.

This clonotype was observed at least ten times. The chain joins TRBV25-1 to TRBJ2-2, with a possible D match to TRBD1 (5 bases). CDR3 size: 13 residues. V was pared by 3 bases and J by 7 bases, with 9 bases between. Germline assignment: CDR1 MGHDK and CDR2 SYGVNS. Here the CDR3 DNA reads TGTGCCAGCAGTGAGTTAGGGGACGGGGAGCTGTTTTTT. Its translation: CASSELGDGELFF.